This TCR beta chain was recorded in a study of identifying expanded T cells in peripheral blood. Study-level findings and limits: Over around two and four weeks, about 16 and 20 clones changed, versus roughly 1.1 between replicates. Across healthy donors, higher total template counts meant significantly greater approximately two-week count variance.

No infections or other immune events were documented during collection. As to this clone: The antigen remains unidentified.

Libraries were prepared by immunoSEQ multiplex PCR; TCRdb keeps only in-frame clonotypes and omits some of them. This sample has around 68,000 clones, with around 87% found just once. The germline V gene has CDR1 MDHEN and CDR2 SYDVKM. This CDR3 is 15 amino acids long. Trimming removed 1 base from V and 2 bases from J; junction bases left unmatched: 2. The source material was blood. V and J are TRBV28 and TRBJ2-5; 9 nucleotides line up with TRBD1. The receptor's source is a person aged 18 to 70 in good health. The CDR3 nucleotides are TGTGCCAGCAGTTTATACGGACAGGGGCAAGAGACCCAGTACTTC. This sequence encodes CASSLYGQGQETQYF.